The 24 T cell receptor beta chains below were found in one sample sequenced in a study of breast tumors, draining lymph nodes, adjacent tissues. TCRdb processed the multiplex PCR reads anew with MiXCR; each CDR3 protein has one entry. The sample has over 100,000 distinct CDR3 sequences, 20% to 25% seen once; the top ten hold about 2.4%. The lymph nodes were axillary draining lymph nodes from breast cancer patients. Sequencing was performed on axillary lymph node tissue. The receptor set was obtained from a female donor with breast cancer. Some clones in this sample may be carry-over from other donors' samples.

This clonotype showed up just once. Possible read error: a much larger clone is one base away. This chain connects TRBV5-1 to TRBJ2-3; the D call may be TRBD1 or TRBD2 (6 bases each). The CDR3 loop spans 13 amino acids. Germline CDR1 reads SGHRS; CDR2 reads YFSETQ. Here the CDR3 reads CVSSLQGRDTQYF. CDR3 DNA sequence: TGCGTCAGCAGCTTGCAGGGGAGGGATACGCAGTATTTT.

This clonotype has more than one count but fewer than ten. The rearrangement uses TRBV19 and TRBJ2-1; 12 bases fit TRBD2. This CDR3 has 17 amino acids. V trimming: 5 bases; J trimming: 0 bases; junction bases outside the gene matches: 5. Germline lookup yields CDR1 LNHDA and CDR2 SQIVND (reference sequence). The CDR3 DNA reads as TGTGCCAGTAGTGTGACTAGCGGGAGAAGCTCCTACAATGAGCAGTTCTTC. Protein: CASSVTSGRSSYNEQFF.

The chain uses TRBV25-1 and TRBJ2-5, with 8 bases aligning to TRBD2. CDR1 and CDR2 from the germline V gene are MGHDK and SYGVNS. With V trimmed by 3 bases and J by 0 bases, 3 bases remained unmatched. The CDR3 extends over 15 amino acids. In DNA form, the CDR3 reads TGTGCCAGCAGTGATCTGACTAGCGACCAAGAGACCCAGTACTTC. This codes for CASSDLTSDQETQYF.

This clonotype was observed at least ten times. The chain carries TRBV7-2 and TRBJ2-2, with TRBD1 matching 7 bases. J was trimmed by 0 bases and V by 2 bases; bases with no gene match: 3. The CDR3 runs 16 residues. Germline V gene lookup returns CDR1 SGHTA and CDR2 FQGNSA. Here the CDR3 DNA reads TGTGCCAGCAGCTTATTAGGGGGCGCGAACACCGGGGAGCTGTTTTTT. It codes for CASSLLGGANTGELFF.

The chain couples TRBV30 to TRBJ2-2; D may be TRBD1 (6 bases). Germline values: CDR1 GTSNPN, CDR2 SVGIG (reference sequence). The ends were cut back, 3 bases at V and 3 bases at J, with 14 bases in the middle. The CDR3 is made up of 15 amino acids. The CDR3 nucleotides read TGTGCCTGGAGATCGACAGGATCACACACCGGGGAGCTGTTTTTT. It codes for CAWRSTGSHTGELFF.

This clonotype was observed at least ten times. The chain recombines TRBV24-1 with TRBJ2-1; 7 nucleotides agree with TRBD2. After removal of 7 bases from V and 4 bases from J, the junction contained 9 bases not matched to a gene. The CDR3 length is 15 residues. The germline V gene has CDR1 KGHDR and CDR2 SFDVKD. The CDR3 is CATSYGGRGYNEQFF. The DNA for the CDR3 is TGTGCCACCAGCTACGGGGGGAGGGGTTACAATGAGCAGTTCTTC.

As for this clonotype: It may be a read error: a sequence one base away is much more abundant. The CDR3 ends on some other residue instead of the conserved phenylalanine or tryptophan, so this is likely a read error. This chain joins TRBV7-9 and TRBJ2-5; TRBD2 matches 11 bases. V lost 4 bases, J lost 5 bases, and 12 bases stayed unmatched. The CDR3 consists of 17 residues. CDR1 and CDR2 from the germline V gene are SEHNR and FQNEAQ (reference sequence). The CDR3 sequence is CASSSLSGRALVETQYL. The CDR3, as DNA: TGTGCCAGCAGCTCCCTTAGCGGGAGGGCCCTGGTGGAGACCCAGTACCTC.

With respect to this clonotype: A read error may explain this, as a much larger clone is one base away. V is TRBV28 and J is TRBJ1-2, with unresolved D. The CDR3 is 13 amino acids. The germline CDR1 and CDR2 sequences are MDHEN and SYDVKM. V dropped 5 bases and J dropped 4 bases, with 11 bases sitting between them. The CDR3 sequence: CASSLRAGYGYTF. CDR3 bases: TGTGCCAGCAGTCTTAGGGCCGGCTATGGCTACACCTTC.

This clonotype appeared many times. This sequence joins TRBV20-1 and TRBJ2-5, with D perhaps TRBD1 (5 bases). The CDR3 totals 13 residues. The V end was cut by 7 bases, the J end by 5 bases, with 17 bases between. Looked up from germline, CDR1 is DFQATT and CDR2 is SNEGSKA (reference sequence). CDR3 protein: CSGLGVGLETQYF. CDR3 DNA: TGCAGTGGCCTAGGAGTGGGGCTCGAGACCCAGTACTTC.

The V call is TRBV12-3 or TRBV12-4, the J call TRBJ2-5; maybe TRBD2 (6 bases). V lost 8 bases and J lost 3, with 16 bases in between. CDR3 length equals 14 residues. Here the CDR3 reads CASRRRLGEETQYF. The CDR3 DNA is TGTGCCAGCCGACGCAGACTAGGCGAAGAGACCCAGTACTTC.

The CDR3 region is CSASSLDGGLGNEQFF. Here the CDR3 DNA reads TGCAGTGCTAGCAGCTTAGATGGGGGTCTGGGCAATGAGCAGTTCTTC. This sequence joins TRBV20-1 and TRBJ2-1; D assignment may be TRBD1 or TRBD2 (5 bases each). V lost 3 bases to trimming and J lost 6 bases, with 21 bases between them. Germline-derived CDR1 and CDR2 are DFQATT and SNEGSKA (reference sequence). The CDR3 length is 16 residues.

This clonotype was seen repeatedly, ten times or more. The chain employs TRBV3-1 and TRBJ2-5; tentative D call: TRBD1 (6 bases). The CDR3 is 15 residues long. Germline lookup yields CDR1 LGHDT and CDR2 YNNKEL (reference sequence). Trimming took 4 bases from V and 5 from J, leaving 17 bases between them. The CDR3 region has the DNA TGTGCCAGCAGCCCTCCCTCCAGGGGCCAGGAGACCCAGTACTTC. This gives the protein CASSPPSRGQETQYF.

In its sample, this clonotype was seen many times. V gene TRBV5-4 combines with J gene TRBJ2-1; 7 nucleotides line up with TRBD1. There are 15 residues in the CDR3. V lost 4 bases and J lost 3; bases outside the gene matches: 7. Germline values: CDR1 SGHNT, CDR2 YYREEE (reference sequence). For the CDR3, the DNA is TGTGCCAGCAGCCCGGGACAGCTCGACTACAATGAGCAGTTCTTC. Its translation is CASSPGQLDYNEQFF.

The sample holds a few counts of this clonotype. The chain joins TRBV30 to TRBJ2-7; TRBD2 matches 9 bases. J gave up 6 bases and V 0 bases, and 18 bases lay outside the gene matches. This CDR3 region has 18 residues. The V gene's germline CDR1 is GTSNPN and CDR2 SVGIG (reference sequence). CDR3 sequence (DNA): TGTGCCTGGAGTGTACTCGCCGGCGGGAGGGGCGGGTCGGGCGAGCAGTACTTC. Protein sequence: CAWSVLAGGRGGSGEQYF.

This clonotype was seen repeatedly, ten times or more. The chain recombines TRBV29-1 with TRBJ2-2; 11 nucleotides match TRBD2. Germline V CDR1 and CDR2: SQVTM, ANQGSEA. The CDR3 is 14 residues long. V lost 7 bases, J lost 6 bases, and 7 bases stayed unmatched. CDR3 loop: CSGRTSGWAGELFF. As DNA, the CDR3 is TGCAGCGGGAGGACTAGCGGGTGGGCCGGGGAGCTGTTTTTT.

This clonotype was picked up many times. The V call is TRBV5-8, the J call TRBJ2-1; D is perhaps TRBD2 (5 bases). V was trimmed by 5 bases and J by 5 bases, leaving 20 bases between them. Germline V gene lookup returns CDR1 SGHTS and CDR2 YDEGEE. This CDR3 spans 16 amino acids. The CDR3 protein is CASRQQRRVAHNEQFF. Written as DNA, the CDR3 is TGTGCCAGCAGACAACAGCGGAGAGTGGCACACAATGAGCAGTTCTTC.

This clonotype was picked up many times. The V and J genes are TRBV20-1 and TRBJ2-5, with 9 positions matching TRBD1. Unmatched junction bases numbered 9, after V lost 0 bases and J lost 1 base. The CDR3 loop spans 17 amino acids. CDR1 is DFQATT, CDR2 SNEGSKA, per germline (reference sequence). CDR3 sequence: CSARDKRDRDFQETQYF. CDR3 in DNA: TGCAGTGCTAGAGATAAGCGGGACAGGGACTTCCAAGAGACCCAGTACTTC.

This clonotype was seen ten or more times. J is TRBJ2-2 and V is TRBV4-3; 7 positions agree with TRBD1. The CDR3 spans 16 residues. Looked up from germline, CDR1 is LGHNA and CDR2 is YSLEER. The junction had 4 bases not matched to a gene; V was cut back by 1 base and J by 2 bases. The CDR3 loop reads CASSQVGTVNTGELFF. CDR3 bases: TGCGCCAGCAGCCAAGTGGGGACAGTTAACACCGGGGAGCTGTTTTTT.

In its sample, this clonotype was seen many times. This chain joins TRBV5-5 and TRBJ2-7; D remains unclear. CDR3 size: 11 residues. V shed 3 bases and J shed 3 bases, with 4 bases lying between them. Germline-derived CDR1 and CDR2 are SGHKS and YYEKEE (reference sequence). The CDR3: CASSYSYEQYF. The CDR3, as DNA: TGTGCCAGCAGCTACAGCTACGAGCAGTACTTC. The full variable domain, in which reference TRBV5-5 and TRBJ2-7 provide the parts outside the CDR3, is DAGVTQSPTHLIKTRGQQVTLRCSPISGHKSVSWYQQVLGQGPQFIFQYYEKEERGRGNFPDRFSARQFPNYSSELNVNALLLGDSALYLCASSYSYEQYFGPGTRLTVT.

Ten or more counts support this clonotype. J is TRBJ2-3 and V is TRBV12-5; D is unclear. The length of the CDR3 is 11 residues. Germline V gives CDR1 LGHNT, CDR2 FRNRAP. Trimming left V 3 bases short and J 6 bases short, with 4 bases between. CDR3 nucleotides: TGTGCTAGTGGTTTCGGGGATACGCAGTATTTT. Translated: CASGFGDTQYF.

There are a few counts of this clonotype. This could be a read error, since a much larger clone is one nucleotide away. The chain uses TRBV12-3 or TRBV12-4 and TRBJ1-4, with D unresolved. Trimming left V 7 bases short and J 1 base short, with 10 bases between. This CDR3 contains 14 residues. The CDR3 DNA reads TGTGCCAGCACCCGGGCAGGAACTAATGAAAAACTGTTTTTT. Amino acid sequence: CASTRAGTNEKLFF.

V is TRBV2 and J is TRBJ1-1; D is unclear. CDR1 and CDR2 (germline): SNHLY, FYNNEI. V lost 3 bases and J 1 base, leaving 9 bases between the germline ends. The CDR3 has 14 amino acids. CDR3: CASSDRRANTEAFF. DNA of the CDR3: TGTGCCAGCAGTGACAGACGAGCGAACACTGAAGCTTTCTTT.

Concerning this clonotype: This may stem from a read error, because a much larger clone lies one nucleotide away. The chain carries TRBV12-3 or TRBV12-4 and TRBJ2-2; D is unresolved. There are 11 residues in the CDR3. Trimming pared 6 bases from V and 6 bases from J, leaving 5 bases between. The chain's CDR3 is CASRYAGELFF. In nucleotides, the CDR3 is TGTGCCAGCAGATACGCCGGGGAGCTGTTTTTT.

Remarks on this clonotype: With a much larger clone just one base away, this may be a read error. The chain joins TRBV11-3 to TRBJ2-5, with TRBD2 matching over 7 bases. This CDR3 comprises 14 residues. Germline loops: CDR1 SGHNT, CDR2 YENEEA. DNA for the CDR3: TGTGCCTGCAGCTCAAGCGGGATCCAAGAGACCCAGTACTTC. It encodes CACSSSGIQETQYF.